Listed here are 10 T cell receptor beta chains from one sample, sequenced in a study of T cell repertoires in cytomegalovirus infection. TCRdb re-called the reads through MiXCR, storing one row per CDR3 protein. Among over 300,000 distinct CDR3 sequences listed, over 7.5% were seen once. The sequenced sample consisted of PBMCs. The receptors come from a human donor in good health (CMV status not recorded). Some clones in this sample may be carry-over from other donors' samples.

Written as DNA, the CDR3 is TGCAGTGCTAGAAGTCCGCGCCCCAGGGAGACCCAGTACTTC. Amino acids: CSARSPRPRETQYF. V and J are TRBV20-1 and TRBJ2-5; D gene uncertain. Germline assignment: CDR1 DFQATT and CDR2 SNEGSKA (reference sequence). This CDR3 is 14 amino acids long. V was trimmed by 2 bases and J by 5 bases, leaving 15 bases between them.

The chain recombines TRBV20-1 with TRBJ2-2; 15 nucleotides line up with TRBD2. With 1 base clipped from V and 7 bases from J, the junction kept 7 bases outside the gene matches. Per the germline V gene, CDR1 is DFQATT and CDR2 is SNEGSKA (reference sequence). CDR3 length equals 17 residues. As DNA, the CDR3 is TGCAGTGCTAGAGGTCGGACTAGCGGGGGGGAAAGCGGGGAGCTGTTTTTT. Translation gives CSARGRTSGGESGELFF.

This CDR3 reads CASSLLADTEAFF. CDR3 nucleotide sequence: TGTGCCAGCAGCTTACTAGCAGACACTGAAGCTTTCTTT. The chain uses TRBV7-9 and TRBJ1-1, with D unresolved. From germline, CDR1 is SEHNR and CDR2 FQNEAQ (reference sequence). CDR3 length: 13 amino acids. Trimming cost V 2 bases and J 3 bases, with 7 bases left between them.

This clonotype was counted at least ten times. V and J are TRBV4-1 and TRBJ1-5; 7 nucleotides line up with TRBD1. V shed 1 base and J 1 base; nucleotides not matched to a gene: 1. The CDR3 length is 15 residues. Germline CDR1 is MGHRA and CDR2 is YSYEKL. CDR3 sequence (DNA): TGCGCCAGCAGCCAAGGGGGACAGAGCAATCAGCCCCAGCATTTT. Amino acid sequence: CASSQGGQSNQPQHF.

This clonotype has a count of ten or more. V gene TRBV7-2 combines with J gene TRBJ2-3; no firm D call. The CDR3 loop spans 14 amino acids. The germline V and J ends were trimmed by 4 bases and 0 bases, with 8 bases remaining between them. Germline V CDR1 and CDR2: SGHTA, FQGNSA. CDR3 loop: CASSSYSSTDTQYF. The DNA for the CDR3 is TGTGCCAGCAGCTCCTACTCTAGCACAGATACGCAGTATTTT. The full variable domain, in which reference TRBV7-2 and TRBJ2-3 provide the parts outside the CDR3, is GAGVSQSPSNKVTEKGKDVELRCDPISGHTALYWYRQSLGQGLEFLIYFQGNSAPDKSGLPSDRFSAERTGGSVSTLTIQRTQQEDSAVYLCASSSYSSTDTQYFGPGTRLTVL.

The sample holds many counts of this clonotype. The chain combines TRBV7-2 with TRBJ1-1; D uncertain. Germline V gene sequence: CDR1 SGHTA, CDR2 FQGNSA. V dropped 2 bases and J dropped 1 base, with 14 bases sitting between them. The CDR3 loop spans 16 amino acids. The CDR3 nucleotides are TGTGCCAGCAGCTTAAATCGACCCGGCGGGAACACTGAAGCTTTCTTT. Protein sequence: CASSLNRPGGNTEAFF.

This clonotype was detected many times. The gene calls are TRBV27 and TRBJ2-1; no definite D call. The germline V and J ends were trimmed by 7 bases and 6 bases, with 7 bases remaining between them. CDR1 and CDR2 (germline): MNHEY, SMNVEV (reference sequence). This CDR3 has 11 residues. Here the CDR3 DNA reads TGTGCCAGCACTGGAATCAATGAGCAGTTCTTC. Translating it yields CASTGINEQFF.

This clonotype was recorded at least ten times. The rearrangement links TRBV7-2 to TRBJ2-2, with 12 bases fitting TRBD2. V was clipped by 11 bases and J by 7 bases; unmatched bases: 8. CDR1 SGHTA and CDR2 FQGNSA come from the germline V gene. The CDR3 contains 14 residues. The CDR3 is CAGRLAGVGGELFF. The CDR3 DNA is TGTGCCGGAAGACTAGCGGGGGTAGGCGGGGAGCTGTTTTTT.

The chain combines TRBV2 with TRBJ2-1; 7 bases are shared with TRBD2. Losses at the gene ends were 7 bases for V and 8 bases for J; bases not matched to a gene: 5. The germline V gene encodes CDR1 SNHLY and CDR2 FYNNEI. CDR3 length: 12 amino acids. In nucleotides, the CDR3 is TGTGCCAGCACGGGGGAGGGCCATGAGCAGTTCTTC. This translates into CASTGEGHEQFF.

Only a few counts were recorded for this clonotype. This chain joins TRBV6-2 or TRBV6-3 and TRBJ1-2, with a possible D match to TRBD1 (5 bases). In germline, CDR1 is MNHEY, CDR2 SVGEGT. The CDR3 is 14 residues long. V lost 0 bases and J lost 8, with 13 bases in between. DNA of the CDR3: TGTGCCAGCAGTTACTCTGGGGCCTGGGAAGGCTACACCTTC. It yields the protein CASSYSGAWEGYTF.